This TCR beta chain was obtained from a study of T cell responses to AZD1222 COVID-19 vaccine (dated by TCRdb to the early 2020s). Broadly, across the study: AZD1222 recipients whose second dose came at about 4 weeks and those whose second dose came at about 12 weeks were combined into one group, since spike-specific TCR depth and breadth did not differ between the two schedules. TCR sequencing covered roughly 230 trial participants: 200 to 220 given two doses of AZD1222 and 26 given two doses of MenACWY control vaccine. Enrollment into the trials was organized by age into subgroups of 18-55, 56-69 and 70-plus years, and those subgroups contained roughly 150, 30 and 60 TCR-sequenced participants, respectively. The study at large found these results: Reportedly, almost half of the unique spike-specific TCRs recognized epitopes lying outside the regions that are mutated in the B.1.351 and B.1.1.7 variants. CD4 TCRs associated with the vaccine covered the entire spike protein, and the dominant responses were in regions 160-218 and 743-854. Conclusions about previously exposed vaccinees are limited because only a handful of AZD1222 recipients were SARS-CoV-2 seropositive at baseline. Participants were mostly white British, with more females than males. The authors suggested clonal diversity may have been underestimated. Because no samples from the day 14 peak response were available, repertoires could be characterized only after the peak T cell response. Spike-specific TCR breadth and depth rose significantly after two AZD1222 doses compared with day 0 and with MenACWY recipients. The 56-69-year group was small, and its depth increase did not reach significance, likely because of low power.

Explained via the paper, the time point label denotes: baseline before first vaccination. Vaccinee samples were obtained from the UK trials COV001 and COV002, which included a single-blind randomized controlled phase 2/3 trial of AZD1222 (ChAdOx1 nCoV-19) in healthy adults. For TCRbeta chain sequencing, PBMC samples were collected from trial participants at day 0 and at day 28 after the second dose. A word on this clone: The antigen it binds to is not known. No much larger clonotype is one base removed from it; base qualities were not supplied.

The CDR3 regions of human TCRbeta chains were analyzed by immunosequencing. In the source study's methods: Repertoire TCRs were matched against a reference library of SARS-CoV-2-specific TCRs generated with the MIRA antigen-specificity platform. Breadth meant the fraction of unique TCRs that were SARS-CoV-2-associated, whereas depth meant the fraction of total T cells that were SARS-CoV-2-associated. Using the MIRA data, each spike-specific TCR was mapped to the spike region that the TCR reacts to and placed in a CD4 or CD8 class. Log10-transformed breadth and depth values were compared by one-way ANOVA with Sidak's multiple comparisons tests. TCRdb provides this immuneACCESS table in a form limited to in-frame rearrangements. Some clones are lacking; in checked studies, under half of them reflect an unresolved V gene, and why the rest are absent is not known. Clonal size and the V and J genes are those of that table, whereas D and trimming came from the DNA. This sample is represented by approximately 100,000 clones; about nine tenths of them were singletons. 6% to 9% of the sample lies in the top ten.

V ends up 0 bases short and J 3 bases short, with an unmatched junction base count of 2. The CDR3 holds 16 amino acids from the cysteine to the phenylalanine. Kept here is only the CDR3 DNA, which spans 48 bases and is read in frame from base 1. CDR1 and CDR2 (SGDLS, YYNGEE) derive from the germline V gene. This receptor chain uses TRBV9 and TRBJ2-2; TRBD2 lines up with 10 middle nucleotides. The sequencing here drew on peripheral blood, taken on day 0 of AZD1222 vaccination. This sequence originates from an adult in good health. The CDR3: CASSVVAGGYTGELFF. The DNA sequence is TGTGCCAGCAGCGTAGTAGCGGGGGGCTACACCGGGGAGCTGTTTTTT.